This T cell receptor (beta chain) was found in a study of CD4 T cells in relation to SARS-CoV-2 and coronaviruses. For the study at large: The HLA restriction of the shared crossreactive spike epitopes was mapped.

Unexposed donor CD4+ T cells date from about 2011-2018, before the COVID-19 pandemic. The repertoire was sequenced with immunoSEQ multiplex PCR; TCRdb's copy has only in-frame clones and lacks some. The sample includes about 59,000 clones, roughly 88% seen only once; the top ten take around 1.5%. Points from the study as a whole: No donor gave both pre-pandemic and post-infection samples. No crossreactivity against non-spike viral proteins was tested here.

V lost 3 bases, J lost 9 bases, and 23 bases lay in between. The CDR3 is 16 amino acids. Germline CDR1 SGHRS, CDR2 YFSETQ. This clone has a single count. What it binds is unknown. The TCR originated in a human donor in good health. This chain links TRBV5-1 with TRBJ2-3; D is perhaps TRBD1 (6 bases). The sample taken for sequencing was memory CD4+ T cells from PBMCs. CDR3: CASSSRQAPSQITQYF. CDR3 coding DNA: TGCGCCAGCAGCTCAAGACAGGCGCCTTCACAGATAACGCAGTATTTT.